This T cell receptor (beta chain) is drawn from a study of shared clonotypes between healthy human individuals. Profiling relied on immunoSEQ multiplex PCR, and the TCRdb table lists in-frame clones only, not all of them. The profile shows around 700,000 clones, around 90% of them singletons. Only CD45RO-negative cells positively selected for CCR7 counted as naive CD8 cells, so terminally differentiated effector memory CD45RA+ cells were excluded. The V end was cut by 1 base, the J end by 3 bases, with 13 bases between. Germline values: CDR1 SEHNR, CDR2 FQNEAQ (reference sequence). CDR3 length equals 15 residues.

The origin of this receptor is a man aged 30-40 years in good health. The sample taken for sequencing was naive CD8+ T cells sorted from blood. The V call is TRBV7-9, the J call TRBJ2-7; D may correspond to TRBD1 or TRBD2 (6 bases each). The CDR3 reads CASSLGSGGRYEQYF. CDR3 nucleotide sequence: TGTGCCAGCAGCTTAGGATCCGGGGGCCGCTACGAGCAGTACTTC.